This T cell receptor (beta chain) was recovered during a study of blood T cell repertoires in COVID-19. The CDR3 contains 14 residues. V lost 5 bases to trimming and J lost 3 bases; unmatched junction nucleotides: 5. Germline CDR1 reads SEHNR; CDR2 reads FQNEAQ (reference sequence). As handled by the study authors: Amplification with reference gene primers provided the estimates of nucleated cell counts. Measured with immunoSEQ multiplex PCR; TCRdb has only the in-frame clones, and not every one. D and trimming come from the DNA, and the V and J calls and clone size come from that table. The profile shows more than 90,000 clones, about 85% of them singletons.

The rearrangement uses TRBV7-9 and TRBJ1-2, with 8 bases identical to TRBD1. This TCR was sampled from a human donor in a cohort sampled during active COVID-19. The sample consisted of peripheral blood. The DNA of the CDR3 is TGTGCCAGCAGCGCCCAGGGGGCCTACTATGGCTACACCTTC. The encoded protein is CASSAQGAYYGYTF.